The present T cell receptor beta chain was sequenced within a study of blood T cell repertoires in COVID-19. In its sample, this clone was seen a few times. Assay: immunoSEQ multiplex PCR; the TCRdb copy retains only in-frame clones and omits some. The sample includes under 200,000 clones, roughly 87% seen only once; the top ten take approximately 21%. The length of the CDR3 is 15 residues. Trimming removed 5 bases at V and 10 bases at J, with 18 bases between. In germline, CDR1 is LGHDT, CDR2 YNNKEL (reference sequence). The TCR comes from a man aged 60 to 75 with active or convalescent COVID-19. Material for sequencing was peripheral blood. This chain links TRBV3-1 (or the pseudogene TRBV3-2) with TRBJ1-6, with D possibly being TRBD1 (5 bases). This chain's CDR3 is CASSSAGGARSPLHF. The DNA for the CDR3 is TGTGCCAGCAGCTCCGCCGGTGGGGCACGGTCACCCCTCCACTTT.